Listed below are T cell receptor beta chains from one sample, sequenced in a study of blood T cell repertoires in COVID-19. Profiled with immunoSEQ multiplex PCR; TCRdb holds only in-frame clones, not every one. The data contain some 300,000 clones, over 85% of them singletons. Sequences were obtained from PBMCs or T cells enriched from blood (not recorded which). The source is a woman in her 30s who had recovered from COVID-19. CDR3s include the opening cysteine and the closing phenylalanine or tryptophan. A D gene is named only where the DNA matches it firmly. Clone size is not always given. Where it is, it says once, few, many or a class for expanded clones.

cdr3_nt: TGTGCCAGCAGCCCCCTCCCCGGGACTAGCGGGAGAACTGGGTCCTACGAGCAGTACTTC; cdr3_aa: CASSPLPGTSGRTGSYEQYF; v_call: TRBV13; d_call: TRBD2; clone_size: .; j_call: TRBJ2-7
cdr3_nt: TGTGCCAGCAGCTCAAGGACAGGGTGGACCAATGAGCAGTTCTTC; cdr3_aa: CASSSRTGWTNEQFF; v_call: TRBV11-2; d_call: TRBD1; clone_size: .; j_call: TRBJ2-1
cdr3_nt: TGTGCCAGCTCACCAATTGGTCCCGGGACAGGGGGCTACGAGCAGTACTTC; cdr3_aa: CASSPIGPGTGGYEQYF; v_call: TRBV18; d_call: TRBD1; clone_size: .; j_call: TRBJ2-7
cdr3_nt: TGTGCTAGTGCCCGAGGGGCGGACGGGAGTTGGTCCTACGAGCAGTACTTC; cdr3_aa: CASARGADGSWSYEQYF; v_call: TRBV12-5; d_call: .; clone_size: .; j_call: TRBJ2-7
cdr3_nt: TGTGCCAGCAGCTTAGCGACTAGCGGGACAATCTACGAGCAGTACTTC; cdr3_aa: CASSLATSGTIYEQYF; v_call: TRBV7-6; d_call: TRBD2; clone_size: .; j_call: TRBJ2-7
cdr3_nt: TGTGCCAGCAGTTATCTGGGCCTCTACAATGAGCAGTTCTTC; cdr3_aa: CASSYLGLYNEQFF; v_call: TRBV6-2/TRBV6-3; d_call: .; clone_size: .; j_call: TRBJ2-1
cdr3_nt: TGCGCCAGCAGCCCGCTAGCGGTCGCAGATACGCAGTATTTT; cdr3_aa: CASSPLAVADTQYF; v_call: TRBV5-1; d_call: TRBD2; clone_size: .; j_call: TRBJ2-3
cdr3_nt: TGTGCCAGCAGCCTAACGGGTAGCGGGAGCGGAGAGACCCAGTACTTC; cdr3_aa: CASSLTGSGSGETQYF; v_call: TRBV7-6; d_call: TRBD2; clone_size: .; j_call: TRBJ2-5
cdr3_nt: TGTGCCAGCAGTTTTTCCCCCACCCCCTCCTCTAGCGTTATCTACAATGAGCAGTTCTTC; cdr3_aa: CASSFSPTPSSSVIYNEQFF; v_call: TRBV28; d_call: .; clone_size: .; j_call: TRBJ2-1
cdr3_nt: TGTGCCAGCAGCCAAGAAGGGAGGACCCAGTACTTC; cdr3_aa: CASSQEGRTQYF; v_call: TRBV4-2; d_call: .; clone_size: .; j_call: TRBJ2-5
cdr3_nt: TGTGCCAGGCCGGGGGGGTGGCCTAACTATGGCTACACCTTC; cdr3_aa: CARPGGWPNYGYTF; v_call: TRBV19; d_call: .; clone_size: .; j_call: TRBJ1-2
cdr3_nt: TGCGCCAGCAGCTTGGCGAGGGAGCGAAATGAGCAGTTCTTC; cdr3_aa: CASSLARERNEQFF; v_call: TRBV5-1; d_call: .; clone_size: .; j_call: TRBJ2-1
cdr3_nt: TGTGCCAGCAGCTTAAATTACAGGGCAACTAATGAAAAACTGTTTTTT; cdr3_aa: CASSLNYRATNEKLFF; v_call: TRBV7-2; d_call: .; clone_size: .; j_call: TRBJ1-4
cdr3_nt: TGTGCCAGTAGTATTGCGTGGGGCGGGAGAGGATACAATGAGCAGTTCTTC; cdr3_aa: CASSIAWGGRGYNEQFF; v_call: TRBV19; d_call: TRBD2; clone_size: .; j_call: TRBJ2-1
cdr3_nt: TGTGCCAGCAGCGAACAGGGGACGAACACTGAAGCTTTCTTT; cdr3_aa: CASSEQGTNTEAFF; v_call: TRBV2; d_call: TRBD1; clone_size: .; j_call: TRBJ1-1
cdr3_nt: TGTGCCAGCAGTTTGGGGACAGGGGGAGAAAAACTGTTTTTT; cdr3_aa: CASSLGTGGEKLFF; v_call: TRBV27; d_call: TRBD1; clone_size: .; j_call: TRBJ1-4
cdr3_nt: TGTGCCAGCAGTCAAACAGGGGGCATGAACACTGAAGCTTTCTTT; cdr3_aa: CASSQTGGMNTEAFF; v_call: TRBV2; d_call: TRBD1; clone_size: once; j_call: TRBJ1-1
cdr3_nt: TGTGCCAGCAGCTTACGGGGGACCCTATACAATGAGCAGTTCTTC; cdr3_aa: CASSLRGTLYNEQFF; v_call: TRBV7-9; d_call: .; clone_size: .; j_call: TRBJ2-1